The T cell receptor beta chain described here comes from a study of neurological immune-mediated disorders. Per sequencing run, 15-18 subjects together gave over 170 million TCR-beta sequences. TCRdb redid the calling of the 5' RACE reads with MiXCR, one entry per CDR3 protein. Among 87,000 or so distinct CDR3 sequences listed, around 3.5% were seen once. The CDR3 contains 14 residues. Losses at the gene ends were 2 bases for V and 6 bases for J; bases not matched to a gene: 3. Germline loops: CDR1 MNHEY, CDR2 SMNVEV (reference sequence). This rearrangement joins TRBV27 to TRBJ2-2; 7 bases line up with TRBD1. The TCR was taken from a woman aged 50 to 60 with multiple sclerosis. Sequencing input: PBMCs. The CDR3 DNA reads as TGTGCCAGCAGTTTAACAGGGGTCCCCGGGGAGCTGTTTTTT. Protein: CASSLTGVPGELFF.